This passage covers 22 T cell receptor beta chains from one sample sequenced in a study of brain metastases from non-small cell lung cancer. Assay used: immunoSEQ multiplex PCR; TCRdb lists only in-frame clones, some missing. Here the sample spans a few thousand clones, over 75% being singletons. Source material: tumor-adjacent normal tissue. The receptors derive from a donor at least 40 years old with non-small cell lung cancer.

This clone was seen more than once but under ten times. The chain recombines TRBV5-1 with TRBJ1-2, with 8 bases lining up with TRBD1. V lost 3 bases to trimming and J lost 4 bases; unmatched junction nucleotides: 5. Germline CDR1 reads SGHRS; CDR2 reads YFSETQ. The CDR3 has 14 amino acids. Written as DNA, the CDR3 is TGCGCCAGCAGCTCCCCGGGACAGGTCTATGGCTACACCTTC. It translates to CASSSPGQVYGYTF.

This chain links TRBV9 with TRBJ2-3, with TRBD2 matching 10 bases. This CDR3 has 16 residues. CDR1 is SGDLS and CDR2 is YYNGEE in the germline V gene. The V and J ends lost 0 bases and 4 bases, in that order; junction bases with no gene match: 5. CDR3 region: CASSVAAGGNSDTQYF. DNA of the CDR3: TGTGCCAGCAGCGTAGCAGCGGGAGGGAATTCAGATACGCAGTATTTT.

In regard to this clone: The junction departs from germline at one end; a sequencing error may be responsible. The CDR3 region has the DNA TGTGCCAGCAGCTCTACGGCGAACTATAATTCACCCCTCCATTTT. Amino acids: CASSSTANYNSPLHF. The chain links TRBV9 to TRBJ1-6; D is uncertain. Germline V gene data show CDR1 as SGDLS and CDR2 as YYNGEE. This CDR3 comprises 15 residues.

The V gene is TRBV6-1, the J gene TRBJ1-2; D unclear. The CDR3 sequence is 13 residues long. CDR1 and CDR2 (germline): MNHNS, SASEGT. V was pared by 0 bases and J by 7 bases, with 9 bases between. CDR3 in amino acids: CASSEAGLRGYTF. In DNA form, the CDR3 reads TGTGCCAGCAGTGAAGCGGGGTTACGTGGCTACACCTTC.

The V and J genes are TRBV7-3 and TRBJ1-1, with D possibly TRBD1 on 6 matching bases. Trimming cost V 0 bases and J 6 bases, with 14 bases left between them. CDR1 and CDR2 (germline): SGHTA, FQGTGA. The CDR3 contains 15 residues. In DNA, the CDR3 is TGTGCCAGCAGCTTAACAGGCAGGGGAGGAGCTGAAGCTTTCTTT. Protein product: CASSLTGRGGAEAFF. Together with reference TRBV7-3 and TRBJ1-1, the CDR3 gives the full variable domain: GAGVSQTPSNKVTEKGKYVELRCDPISGHTALYWYRQSLGQGPEFLIYFQGTGAADDSGLPNDRFFAVRPEGSVSTLKIQRTERGDSAVYLCASSLTGRGGAEAFFGQGTRLTVV.

CDR3 protein: CASSDSENTEAFF. Written as DNA, the CDR3 is TGTGCCAGCAGTGACTCAGAGAACACTGAAGCTTTCTTT. This sequence joins TRBV6-4 and TRBJ1-1, with unresolved D. V was pared by 0 bases and J by 1 base, with 3 bases between. The CDR3 totals 13 residues. Germline V lookup: CDR1 MRHNA, CDR2 SNTAGT.

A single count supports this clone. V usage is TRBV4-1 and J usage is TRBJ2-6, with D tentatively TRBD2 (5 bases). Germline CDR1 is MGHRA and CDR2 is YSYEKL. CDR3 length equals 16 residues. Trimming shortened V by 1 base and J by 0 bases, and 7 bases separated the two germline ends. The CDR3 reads CASSQAGSSGANVLTF. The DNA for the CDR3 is TGCGCCAGCAGCCAAGCGGGGAGCTCTGGGGCCAACGTCCTGACTTTC.

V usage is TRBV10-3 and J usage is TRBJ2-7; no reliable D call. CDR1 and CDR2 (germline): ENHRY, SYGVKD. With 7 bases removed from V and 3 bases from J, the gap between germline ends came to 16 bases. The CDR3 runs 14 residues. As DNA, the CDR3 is TGTGCCATCAATGATCCCAAAGATAGCTACGAGCAGTACTTC. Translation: CAINDPKDSYEQYF.

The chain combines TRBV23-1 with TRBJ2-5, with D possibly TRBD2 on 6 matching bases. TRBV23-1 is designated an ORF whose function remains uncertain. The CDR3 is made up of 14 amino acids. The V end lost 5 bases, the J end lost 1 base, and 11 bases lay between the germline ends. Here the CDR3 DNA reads TGCGCCAGCAGTTGGGGACTGCTCCAAGAGACCCAGTACTTC. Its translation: CASSWGLLQETQYF.

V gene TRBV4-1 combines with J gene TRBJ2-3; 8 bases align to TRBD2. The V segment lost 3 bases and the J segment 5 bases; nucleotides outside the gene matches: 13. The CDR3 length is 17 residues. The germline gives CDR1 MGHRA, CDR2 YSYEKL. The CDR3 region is CASSHPFGAGVEDTQYF. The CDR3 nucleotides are TGCGCCAGCAGCCACCCCTTCGGAGCGGGAGTTGAAGATACGCAGTATTTT.

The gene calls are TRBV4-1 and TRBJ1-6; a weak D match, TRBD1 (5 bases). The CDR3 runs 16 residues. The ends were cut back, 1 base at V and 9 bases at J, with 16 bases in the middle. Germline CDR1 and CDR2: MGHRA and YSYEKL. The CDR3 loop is CASSQVPGRGTSPLHF. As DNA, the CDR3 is TGCGCCAGCAGCCAAGTACCGGGGCGCGGTACTTCACCCCTCCACTTT.

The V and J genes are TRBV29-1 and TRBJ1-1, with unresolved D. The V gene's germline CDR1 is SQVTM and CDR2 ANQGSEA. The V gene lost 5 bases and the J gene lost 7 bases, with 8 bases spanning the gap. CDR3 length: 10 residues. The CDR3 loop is CSVQLHEAFF. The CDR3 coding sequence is TGCAGCGTTCAACTACATGAAGCTTTCTTT.

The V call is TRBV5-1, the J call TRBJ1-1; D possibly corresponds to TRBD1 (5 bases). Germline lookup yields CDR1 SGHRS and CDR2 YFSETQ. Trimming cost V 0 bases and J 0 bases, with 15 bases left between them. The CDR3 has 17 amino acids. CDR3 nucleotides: TGCGCCAGCAGCTTGGTAGGGGACGTCCTCATGAACACTGAAGCTTTCTTT. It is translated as CASSLVGDVLMNTEAFF.

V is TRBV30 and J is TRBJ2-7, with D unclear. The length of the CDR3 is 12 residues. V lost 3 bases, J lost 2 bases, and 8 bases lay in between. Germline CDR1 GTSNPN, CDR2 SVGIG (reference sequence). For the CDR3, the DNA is TGTGCCTGGAGGGAACAGCCCTACGAGCAGTACTTC. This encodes CAWREQPYEQYF. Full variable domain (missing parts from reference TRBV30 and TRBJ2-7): SQTIHQWPATLVQPVGSPLSLECTVEGTSNPNLYWYRQAAGRGLQLLFYSVGIGQISSEVPQNLSASRPQDRQFILSSKKLLLSDSGFYLCAWREQPYEQYFGPGTRLTVT.

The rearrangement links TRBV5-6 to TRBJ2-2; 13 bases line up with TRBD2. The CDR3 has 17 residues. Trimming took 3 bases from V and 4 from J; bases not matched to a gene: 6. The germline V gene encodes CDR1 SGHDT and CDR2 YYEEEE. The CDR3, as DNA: TGTGCCAGCAGCTGGGGGACTAGCGGGACGGGCACCGGGGAGCTGTTTTTT. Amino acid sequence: CASSWGTSGTGTGELFF.

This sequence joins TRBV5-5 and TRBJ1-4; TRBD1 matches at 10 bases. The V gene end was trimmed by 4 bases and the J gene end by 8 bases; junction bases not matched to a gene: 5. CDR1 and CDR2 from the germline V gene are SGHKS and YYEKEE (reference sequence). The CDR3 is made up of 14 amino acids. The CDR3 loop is CASSRTGGMEKLFF. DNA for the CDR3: TGTGCCAGCAGCCGGACAGGGGGAATGGAAAAACTGTTTTTT.

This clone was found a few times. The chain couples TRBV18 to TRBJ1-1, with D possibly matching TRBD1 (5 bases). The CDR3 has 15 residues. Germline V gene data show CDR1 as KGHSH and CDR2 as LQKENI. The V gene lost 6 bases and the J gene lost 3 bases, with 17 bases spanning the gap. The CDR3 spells CASSPGIGEDTEAFF. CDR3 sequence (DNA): TGTGCCAGCTCCCCAGGAATAGGGGAGGACACTGAAGCTTTCTTT.

The CDR3 here is CASRGDSLMPSTDTQYF. The CDR3 DNA reads as TGTGCCAGTCGGGGAGACAGCCTTATGCCTAGCACAGATACGCAGTATTTT. This sequence joins TRBV19 and TRBJ2-3, with D possibly being TRBD1 or TRBD2 (5 bases each). This CDR3 has 17 amino acids. Trimming pared 8 bases from V and 0 bases from J, leaving 21 bases between. Germline V CDR1 and CDR2: LNHDA, SQIVND (reference sequence).

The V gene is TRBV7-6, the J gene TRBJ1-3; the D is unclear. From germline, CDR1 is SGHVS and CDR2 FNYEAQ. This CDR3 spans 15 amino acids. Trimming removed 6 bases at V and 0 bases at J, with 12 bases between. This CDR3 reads CASSPDSNSGNTIYF. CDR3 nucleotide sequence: TGTGCCAGCAGTCCTGACTCCAACTCTGGAAACACCATATATTTT.

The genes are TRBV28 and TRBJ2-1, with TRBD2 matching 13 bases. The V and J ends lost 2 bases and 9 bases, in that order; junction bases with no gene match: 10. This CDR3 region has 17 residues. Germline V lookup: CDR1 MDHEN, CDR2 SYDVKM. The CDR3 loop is CASSLRTSGSRVSEQFF. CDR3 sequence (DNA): TGTGCCAGCAGTTTACGGACTAGCGGGAGCCGGGTGAGTGAGCAGTTCTTC.

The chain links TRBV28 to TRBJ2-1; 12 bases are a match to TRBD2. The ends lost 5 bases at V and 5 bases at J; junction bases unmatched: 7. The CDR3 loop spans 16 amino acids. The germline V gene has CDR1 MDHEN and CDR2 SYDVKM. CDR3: CASSNLAGGVDNEQFF. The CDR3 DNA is TGTGCCAGCAGTAATCTAGCGGGAGGGGTCGACAATGAGCAGTTCTTC. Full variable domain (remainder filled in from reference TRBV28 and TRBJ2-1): DVKVTQSSRYLVKRTGEKVFLECVQDMDHENMFWYRQDPGLGLRLIYFSYDVKMKEKGDIPEGYSVSREKKERFSLILESASTNQTSMYLCASSNLAGGVDNEQFFGPGTRLTVL.

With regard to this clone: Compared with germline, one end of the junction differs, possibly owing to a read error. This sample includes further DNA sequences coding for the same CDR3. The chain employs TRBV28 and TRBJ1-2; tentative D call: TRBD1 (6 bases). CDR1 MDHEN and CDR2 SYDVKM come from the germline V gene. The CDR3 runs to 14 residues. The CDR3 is CATTGGDSNYGYTF. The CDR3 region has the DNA TGTGCCACTACCGGGGGCGATTCCAATTATGGCTACACCTTT.